These T cell receptor beta chains were read from a single sample in a study of T cell changes during pregnancy in multiple sclerosis. Repertoires were generated with immunoSEQ multiplex PCR, while TCRdb's copy carries only in-frame clones and drops some. The profile shows around 62,000 clones, about 90% of them singletons. The source material was peripheral blood, sampled in the second trimester of pregnancy. The source is a female donor in good health, enrolled as a control in a pregnancy study. CDR3s include the opening cysteine and the closing phenylalanine or tryptophan. A D gene is named only where the DNA matches it firmly. Expanded clones are given a class, and other clones once, few, many or no size at all.

V	D	size	J	DNA	CDR3
TRBV5-5	TRBD1	once	TRBJ1-2	TGTGCCAGCAGTTTCAGACAGGGGCTTAACTATGGCTACACCTTC	CASSFRQGLNYGYTF
TRBV28	.	.	TRBJ2-5	TGTGCCAGCAGCCTCGGACGGGAGACAAAAGAGACCCAGTACTTC	CASSLGRETKETQYF
TRBV5-1	.	.	TRBJ1-1	TGCGCCAGCAGCGATTCCTCGACTTTCACTGAAGCTTTCTTT	CASSDSSTFTEAFF
TRBV15	TRBD2	.	TRBJ2-7	TGTGCCACCAGCAGAGGGGGAACTAGCGGGAGTCCCGAGCAGTACTTC	CATSRGGTSGSPEQYF
TRBV6-1	.	.	TRBJ1-3	TGTGCCAGCAGAAGAGTGGACACCATATATTTT	CASRRVDTIYF
TRBV1	.	.	TRBJ2-7	TGCACCAGCAGCCAAGATGGTTTCTCACCCGGGACTTGGCACTTC	CTSSQDGFSPGTWHF
TRBV6-1	TRBD2	.	TRBJ2-7	TGTGCCAGCAGTGAAAATCTTGGACTAGCTTACGAGCAGTACTTC	CASSENLGLAYEQYF
TRBV7-2	TRBD2	.	TRBJ2-1	TGTGCCAGCAGCTTGGAAGCGGGGGGTTCCTACAATGAGCAGTTCTTC	CASSLEAGGSYNEQFF
TRBV19	.	.	TRBJ1-4	TGTGCCAGTAATCTGGGCGCAACTAATGAAAAACTGTTTTTT	CASNLGATNEKLFF
TRBV29-1	TRBD1	.	TRBJ2-7	TGCAGCGGGGCGACAGGGTACGAGCAGTACTTC	CSGATGYEQYF
TRBV27	.	.	TRBJ2-3	TGTGCCAGCAGTTTTAATTATAGGACGGGAAGCACAGATACGCAGTATTTT	CASSFNYRTGSTDTQYF
TRBV30	TRBD1	few	TRBJ1-1	TGTGCCTGGAATTTCGGACAGGGGGTGTCTGAAGCTTTCTTT	CAWNFGQGVSEAFF
TRBV10-3	.	.	TRBJ2-6	TGTGCCACCAAGGTCAGAAGCGGAAACTCTGGGGCCAACGTCCTGACTTTC	CATKVRSGNSGANVLTF
TRBV7-9	.	few	TRBJ2-1	TGTGCCAGCAGCTTAGATTTAACGACTCAGTTCTTC	CASSLDLTTQFF
TRBV7-8	TRBD2	.	TRBJ2-1	TGTGCCAGCAGCGGACCGGGACTAGCTTTAGGTGAGCAGTTCTTC	CASSGPGLALGEQFF
TRBV2	TRBD1	.	TRBJ1-2	TGTGCCAGCAGTGAATCGACAGGGGGCTTCTATGGCTACACCTTC	CASSESTGGFYGYTF
TRBV28	.	.	TRBJ2-7	TGTGCCAGCAGTCTCGGGACTCCGGCATTAACCTACGAGCAGTACTTC	CASSLGTPALTYEQYF
TRBV11-1	TRBD1	.	TRBJ2-7	TGTGCCAGCAGCCCCCTTTTACGGACAGGGCGGGAGCAGTACTTC	CASSPLLRTGREQYF
TRBV6-6	.	.	TRBJ2-1	TGTGCCAGCATGGGCCAAGGGGACAATGAGCAGTTCTTC	CASMGQGDNEQFF
TRBV6-1	.	.	TRBJ2-5	TGTGCCAGCAGTGATCCTCTAGTCGGTCAAGAGACCCAGTACTTC	CASSDPLVGQETQYF
TRBV11-2	.	.	TRBJ2-2	TGTGCCAGCAGCTTAGTTAGGACAACCACCGGGGAGCTGTTTTTT	CASSLVRTTTGELFF
TRBV15	.	.	TRBJ1-4	TGTGCCACCAGCACACAGGATAGCGGGGAAAAACTGTTTTTT	CATSTQDSGEKLFF
TRBV19	.	.	TRBJ1-1	TGTGCCAGTAGTCGACAGGCTTCGAACACTGAAGCTTTCTTT	CASSRQASNTEAFF
TRBV10-1	TRBD2	.	TRBJ2-5	TGCGCCAGCAGTGAGACCACCCGCGGGGGGCTCCAAGAGACCCAGTACTTC	CASSETTRGGLQETQYF
TRBV28	.	.	TRBJ2-2	TGTGCCAGCAGTTCCCAGACTCCTACCGGGGAGCTGTTTTTT	CASSSQTPTGELFF
TRBV11-2	.	.	TRBJ2-7	TGTGCCAGCAGCTTAGATGGTGCTAGTGGCTACGAGCAGTACTTC	CASSLDGASGYEQYF
TRBV20-1	.	once	TRBJ2-3	TGCAGTGCCAGTAGCACAGATACGCAGTATTTT	CSASSTDTQYF
TRBV19	TRBD1	.	TRBJ1-5	TGTGCCAGTATCGAGGGCACAGGGGGGAACTATCAGCCCCAGCATTTT	CASIEGTGGNYQPQHF
TRBV28	.	once	TRBJ2-2	TGTGCCAGCAGTTTAGTGAGGACCGGGGAGCTGTTTTTT	CASSLVRTGELFF
TRBV5-1	TRBD2	once	TRBJ2-1	TGCGCCAGCAGCCTACTAGCGGGGGGTAGCTCCTACAATGAGCAGTTCTTC	CASSLLAGGSSYNEQFF
TRBV19	.	.	TRBJ2-1	TGTGCCAGTAGTATCTCAGCGTTTCTGACGAATGAGCAGTTCTTC	CASSISAFLTNEQFF
TRBV28	.	.	TRBJ1-2	TGTGCCAGCAGTTTGGGTGTTGGAGCCTATGGCTACACCTTC	CASSLGVGAYGYTF
TRBV9	.	.	TRBJ1-1	TGTGCCAGCAGCTCAGGGTTAACGGGCACTGAAGCTTTCTTT	CASSSGLTGTEAFF
TRBV27	.	.	TRBJ1-1	TGTGCCAGCAGTTTCATCATGAACACTGAAGCTTTCTTT	CASSFIMNTEAFF
TRBV6-5	TRBD1	.	TRBJ1-2	TGTGCCAGCAGTTCCCACAGACAGGGGCGCGAAAATGGCTACACCTTC	CASSSHRQGRENGYTF